This paragraph reports one TCR beta chain. This record belongs to a study of blood T cell repertoires in COVID-19. Study summary: Samples taken during acute and convalescent COVID-19 were collected in the United States, Italy and Spain.

From germline, CDR1 is SNHLY and CDR2 FYNNEI. The V gene lost 7 bases and the J gene lost 5 bases, with 14 bases spanning the gap. This CDR3 region has 14 residues. Per the original data handling: Reference gene primer amplification yielded estimated nucleated cell counts. The data were produced by immunoSEQ multiplex PCR, yet TCRdb's version contains in-frame clones alone and is incomplete. V, J and clone size derive from that table, while D and trimming were established from the DNA sequence. The sample holds fewer than 180,000 clones, about four fifths seen once. The chain links TRBV2 to TRBJ1-4, with D unresolved. The sample was peripheral blood. The TCR comes from a man between 65 and 80 years old with acute or convalescent COVID-19. The CDR3 region is CASNGREVNEKLFF. The CDR3 DNA reads TGTGCCAGCAACGGGAGGGAGGTAAATGAAAAACTGTTTTTT.